One and the same sample provided the 21 T cell receptor beta chains below, sequenced in a study of neurological immune-mediated disorders. This sample's time point: longitudinal time-point 2. Via MiXCR, TCRdb re-called the 5' RACE reads, giving one row per CDR3 protein. The repertoire has 65,000 to 85,000 distinct CDR3 sequences, approximately 5.8% of them found once; the top ten carry 7.9%. Sequencing used PBMCs. The receptors stem from a woman aged 60 to 75 with multiple sclerosis.

At least ten counts were recorded for this clonotype. The chain has TRBV5-1 and TRBJ2-5; 7 nucleotides agree with TRBD1. The CDR3 is 15 residues long. Germline V lookup: CDR1 SGHRS, CDR2 YFSETQ. After removal of 6 bases from V and 5 bases from J, the junction contained 13 bases not matched to a gene. The CDR3 is CASTTGTAITETQYF. The CDR3 DNA is TGCGCCAGCACGACCGGGACAGCTATCACCGAGACCCAGTACTTC.

This clonotype was seen repeatedly, ten times or more. This chain joins TRBV7-2 and TRBJ1-2; maybe TRBD1 (6 bases). CDR1 SGHTA and CDR2 FQGNSA come from the germline V gene. Trimming took 5 bases from V and 3 from J, leaving 16 bases between them. CDR3 size: 15 residues. This CDR3 reads CASSGYRERYYGYTF. CDR3 DNA sequence: TGTGCCAGCAGCGGATACAGGGAGCGGTACTATGGCTACACCTTC.

This clonotype was counted at least ten times. The chain uses TRBV20-1 and TRBJ1-1, with D perhaps matching TRBD1 (5 bases). V lost 6 bases and J 4 bases, leaving 18 bases between the germline ends. Germline CDR1 is DFQATT and CDR2 is SNEGSKA (reference sequence). The CDR3 runs 14 residues. The CDR3 DNA is TGCAGTGCCCCAGGGTCCAGTCGGACCACTGAAGCTTTCTTT. Amino acids: CSAPGSSRTTEAFF.

The table lists this clonotype with many counts. The V and J genes are TRBV5-1 and TRBJ2-7; 8 nucleotides align to TRBD1. From germline, CDR1 is SGHRS and CDR2 YFSETQ. The CDR3 spans 13 residues. The trim removed 3 bases at V and 6 bases at J, leaving 5 bases unmatched. DNA of the CDR3: TGCGCCAGCAGCTGGACCGACAGGGGCGAGCAGTACTTC. Amino acids: CASSWTDRGEQYF.

The chain recombines TRBV20-1 with TRBJ1-1; D uncertain. The CDR3 totals 16 residues. CDR1 DFQATT and CDR2 SNEGSKA come from the germline V gene (reference sequence). Trimming shortened V by 1 base and J by 2 bases, and 17 bases separated the two germline ends. The CDR3 DNA follows: TGCAGTGCTAGAGGTTGGGAGAAGGGCACTAACACTGAAGCTTTCTTT. Amino acid sequence: CSARGWEKGTNTEAFF.

This clonotype was counted at least ten times. The chain is built from TRBV7-2 and TRBJ2-3; no clear D gene. V gave up 6 bases and J gave up 7 bases, with 8 bases separating them. Germline V lookup: CDR1 SGHTA, CDR2 FQGNSA. The CDR3 is 11 amino acids. The CDR3 here is CASREQYTQYF. CDR3 DNA sequence: TGTGCCAGCAGGGAGCAATATACGCAGTATTTT.

At least ten counts were recorded for this clonotype. V usage is TRBV5-1 and J usage is TRBJ1-2; D remains ambiguous. Trimming took 4 bases from V and 6 from J, leaving 16 bases between them. Germline CDR1 SGHRS, CDR2 YFSETQ. The CDR3 consists of 14 residues. This CDR3 is CASSPRTTPDGYTF. Here the CDR3 DNA reads TGCGCCAGCAGCCCCCGGACCACTCCCGATGGCTACACCTTC. The variable domain in full, with the rest retrieved from reference TRBV5-1 and TRBJ1-2, is KAGVTQTPRYLIKTRGQQVTLSCSPISGHRSVSWYQQTPGQGLQFLFEYFSETQRNKGNFPGRFSGRQFSNSRSEMNVSTLELGDSALYLCASSPRTTPDGYTFGSGTRLTVV.

With respect to this clonotype: This clone may be a read error of a much larger clone one base away. The rearrangement joins TRBV27 to TRBJ1-2; 12 bases are a match to TRBD1. The CDR3 has 14 amino acids. Germline-derived CDR1 and CDR2 are MNHEY and SMNVEV (reference sequence). Losses at the gene ends were 10 bases for V and 8 bases for J; bases not matched to a gene: 11. CDR3: CANRQGQGARGYTF. The CDR3 region has the DNA TGTGCCAACAGGCAGGGACAGGGGGCGCGAGGCTACACCTTC.

This clonotype was seen repeatedly, ten times or more. The genes are TRBV5-1 and TRBJ2-7, with TRBD2 as a possible D gene (6 bases). Germline-derived CDR1 and CDR2 are SGHRS and YFSETQ. The CDR3 loop spans 17 amino acids. Trimming took 4 bases from V and 0 from J, leaving 20 bases between them. CDR3 amino acids: CASSPLGTLLSSYEQYF. In DNA form, the CDR3 reads TGCGCCAGCAGCCCCCTCGGGACTCTCTTGAGCTCCTACGAGCAGTACTTC.

The chain recombines TRBV5-1 with TRBJ2-2, with D hard to call. The V end was cut by 4 bases, the J end by 4 bases, with 11 bases between. The CDR3 loop spans 14 amino acids. Germline CDR1 and CDR2: SGHRS and YFSETQ. CDR3 sequence reads: CASSPGRITGELFF. CDR3 nucleotides: TGCGCCAGCAGCCCCGGACGGATCACCGGGGAGCTGTTTTTT.

This clonotype has ten or more counts. V is TRBV29-1 and J is TRBJ2-3; 8 bases align to TRBD2. V lost 0 bases and J lost 2; bases outside the gene matches: 7. Germline CDR1 reads SQVTM; CDR2 reads ANQGSEA. This CDR3 contains 16 residues. The CDR3 loop is CSVEDLGRGVTDTQYF. DNA of the CDR3: TGCAGCGTTGAAGATCTCGGGCGGGGGGTCACAGATACGCAGTATTTT.

This clonotype showed up many times. V and J are TRBV5-8 and TRBJ2-7; tentative D call: TRBD2 (5 bases). Trimming shortened V by 4 bases and J by 2 bases, and 16 bases separated the two germline ends. CDR1 is SGHTS and CDR2 is YDEGEE in the germline V gene. The CDR3 is 15 amino acids. The CDR3 reads CASSPGYPGTYEQYF. For the CDR3, the DNA is TGTGCCAGCAGCCCGGGGTATCCAGGTACCTACGAGCAGTACTTC.

This clonotype has a count of ten or more. The chain is built from TRBV12-3 or TRBV12-4 and TRBJ2-3; D not certain. The V gene lost 5 bases and the J gene lost 3 bases, with 6 bases spanning the gap. This CDR3 comprises 12 residues. CDR3 amino acids: CASSPRTDTQYF. The CDR3 DNA reads TGTGCCAGCAGTCCTAGGACAGATACGCAGTATTTT.

For this clonotype: Just one base apart from a much larger clone, this may be a read error. The DNA for the CDR3 is TGTGCCAGCAGCGAGGAGCGAGCAAACTATGGCTACACCTTC. Protein: CASSEERANYGYTF. The genes are TRBV9 and TRBJ1-2, with no clear D. CDR1 is SGDLS and CDR2 is YYNGEE in the germline V gene. This CDR3 contains 14 residues. V gave up 3 bases and J gave up 2 bases, with 11 bases separating them.

This clonotype occurred many times. V is TRBV18 and J is TRBJ1-5, with 8 positions matching TRBD1. The trim removed 6 bases at V and 4 bases at J, leaving 14 bases unmatched. The CDR3 has 17 residues. CDR1 and CDR2 from the germline V gene are KGHSH and LQKENI. The DNA for the CDR3 is TGTGCCAGCTCGCCCGGGACAGGAACGAGGGTGAATCAGCCCCAGCATTTT. Residues: CASSPGTGTRVNQPQHF.

The table lists this clonotype with many counts. The gene calls are TRBV20-1 and TRBJ1-6; 10 nucleotides match TRBD1. CDR3 size: 15 residues. Germline V gene sequence: CDR1 DFQATT, CDR2 SNEGSKA (reference sequence). V shed 5 bases and J 10 bases; nucleotides not matched to a gene: 11. CDR3 in amino acids: CSAWDGTGVQSPLHF. The CDR3 nucleotides read TGCAGTGCTTGGGACGGGACAGGGGTTCAATCACCCCTCCACTTT.

This clonotype came up many times. The CDR3 sequence is CASSGWTGTSYEQYF. CDR3 nucleotide sequence: TGTGCCAGCAGCGGATGGACAGGAACTTCCTACGAGCAGTACTTC. The chain joins TRBV9 to TRBJ2-7; TRBD1 aligns across 7 bases. CDR1 SGDLS and CDR2 YYNGEE come from the germline V gene. V shed 3 bases, J shed 1 base, and the junction held 7 bases outside the gene matches. The CDR3 is 15 amino acids.

This clonotype appeared many times. The chain uses TRBV5-1 and TRBJ1-3, with 9 bases lining up with TRBD1. Looked up from germline, CDR1 is SGHRS and CDR2 is YFSETQ. The CDR3 totals 16 residues. The J segment lost 2 bases and the V segment lost 2 bases, leaving 5 bases of the junction unmatched. The CDR3 sequence: CASSLGQGMAGNTIYF. CDR3 bases: TGCGCCAGCAGCTTAGGACAGGGGATGGCTGGAAACACCATATATTTT.

This clonotype was found many times. This chain joins TRBV6-5 and TRBJ2-2; 14 bases line up with TRBD2. V was pared by 7 bases and J by 7 bases, with 11 bases of the junction left unmatched. Germline loops: CDR1 MNHEY, CDR2 SVGAGI. This CDR3 comprises 17 residues. The CDR3 sequence: CASIRLAGGITGGELFF. The CDR3 DNA is TGTGCCAGCATCAGACTAGCGGGGGGGATCACCGGCGGGGAGCTGTTTTTT.

This chain connects TRBV5-1 to TRBJ2-7, with D perhaps TRBD1 (6 bases). V was pared by 2 bases and J by 2 bases, with 11 bases between. Looked up from germline, CDR1 is SGHRS and CDR2 is YFSETQ. The length of the CDR3 is 14 residues. The CDR3 nucleotides read TGCGCCAGCAGCTTAGGACAGCCTCCCTACGAGCAGTACTTC. Protein sequence: CASSLGQPPYEQYF. The full variable domain, with the rest looked up from reference TRBV5-1 and TRBJ2-7, is KAGVTQTPRYLIKTRGQQVTLSCSPISGHRSVSWYQQTPGQGLQFLFEYFSETQRNKGNFPGRFSGRQFSNSRSEMNVSTLELGDSALYLCASSLGQPPYEQYFGPGTRLTVT.

This clonotype was seen a few times. This may be a read error, as it is one base from a much larger clone. The rearrangement links TRBV5-1 to TRBJ2-7; possible D gene TRBD1, 5 bases. Trimming took off 0 bases at V and 2 bases at J, with 12 bases between the two ends. The CDR3 runs to 15 residues. CDR1 and CDR2 (germline): SGHRS, YFSETQ. The CDR3 DNA reads TGCGCCAGCAGCTTGGTGGAGACAGAAACCTACGAGCAGTACTTC. Translating gives CASSLVETETYEQYF.